These 22 T cell receptor beta chains were all obtained from the same sample, sequenced in a study of blood T cells in healthy people across ages. A J-beta primer mix and a sample-barcoded 5' primer were used in a second PCR of roughly 7 to 12 cycles. Each CDR3 protein is one row after TCRdb ran MiXCR on the 5' RACE reads. The sample holds about 580,000 distinct CDR3 sequences, 45% to 55% seen once. The sequenced sample consisted of blood. The receptors come from a man at least 80 years old in good health.

The chain uses TRBV4-3 and TRBJ2-2; D is undetermined. Trimming left V 4 bases short and J 1 base short, with 10 bases between. Germline CDR1 LGHNA, CDR2 YSLEER. This CDR3 is 15 amino acids long. This CDR3 reads CASSLFSGNTGELFF. CDR3 bases: TGCGCCAGCAGCCTTTTTTCGGGGAACACCGGGGAGCTGTTTTTT.

There are a few counts of this clonotype. The rearrangement links TRBV9 to TRBJ2-7; tentatively, D is TRBD2 (6 bases). The germline V gene encodes CDR1 SGDLS and CDR2 YYNGEE. V dropped 4 bases and J dropped 3 bases, with 11 bases sitting between them. The CDR3 consists of 13 residues. The CDR3 sequence is CASSKLGSYEQYF. DNA for the CDR3: TGTGCCAGCAGCAAACTCGGGAGCTACGAGCAGTACTTC.

There are a few counts of this clonotype. The chain employs TRBV15 and TRBJ2-3, with 8 bases that match TRBD2. The V segment lost 1 base and the J segment 8 bases; nucleotides outside the gene matches: 14. The germline gives CDR1 LNHNV, CDR2 YYDKDF (reference sequence). This CDR3 has 17 residues. The CDR3: CATSRVPTSGMLGTQYF. CDR3 nucleotides: TGTGCCACCAGCAGAGTCCCCACTAGCGGTATGCTCGGTACGCAGTATTTT. The whole variable domain, filled in from reference TRBV15 and TRBJ2-3, reads DAMVIQNPRYQVTQFGKPVTLSCSQTLNHNVMYWYQQKSSQAPKLLFHYYDKDFNNEADTPDNFQSRRPNTSFCFLDIRSPGLGDTAMYLCATSRVPTSGMLGTQYFGPGTRLTVL.

The chain carries TRBV6-2 or TRBV6-3 and TRBJ2-6; D unresolved. V lost 0 bases and J lost 3, with 9 bases in between. The CDR3 is 16 amino acids. Per germline, CDR1 MNHEY and CDR2 SVGEGT. The DNA for the CDR3 is TGTGCCAGCAGTTACTCAGGGTATGGTGGGGCCAACGTCCTGACTTTC. Translating it yields CASSYSGYGGANVLTF.

This rearrangement joins TRBV20-1 to TRBJ2-1; TRBD2 might be the D (6 bases). Per the germline V gene, CDR1 is DFQATT and CDR2 is SNEGSKA (reference sequence). The CDR3 is 14 amino acids. The CDR3 DNA reads TGCAGCCCGCTCGGGGGAGGTTCCTACAATGAGCAGTTCTTC. This encodes CSPLGGGSYNEQFF.

The chain recombines TRBV20-1 with TRBJ1-1; TRBD1 matches 8 bases. The CDR3 contains 13 residues. The trim removed 5 bases at V and 5 bases at J, leaving 7 bases unmatched. Per the germline V gene, CDR1 is DFQATT and CDR2 is SNEGSKA (reference sequence). This chain's CDR3 is CSAPGTGRTEAFF. In DNA, the CDR3 is TGCAGTGCTCCCGGGACAGGTCGGACTGAAGCTTTCTTT.

The chain uses TRBV20-1 and TRBJ2-4; the match to TRBD2 covers 9 bases. V shed 0 bases, J shed 7 bases, and the junction held 10 bases outside the gene matches. The CDR3 sequence is 16 residues long. CDR1 and CDR2 from the germline V gene are DFQATT and SNEGSKA (reference sequence). CDR3 loop: CSARDQGSGSPNIQYF. The CDR3 nucleotides read TGCAGTGCTAGAGATCAGGGTAGCGGGAGTCCCAACATTCAGTACTTC.

This chain joins TRBV20-1 and TRBJ1-2; possibly TRBD1 for D (6 bases). Germline CDR1 DFQATT, CDR2 SNEGSKA (reference sequence). This CDR3 has 13 amino acids. Trimming pared 3 bases from V and 4 bases from J, leaving 12 bases between. CDR3 amino acids: CSASQGKGYGYTF. The CDR3 DNA follows: TGCAGTGCTAGCCAGGGGAAAGGCTATGGCTACACCTTC.

This clonotype was seen a handful of times. The chain couples TRBV7-9 to TRBJ2-7, with 7 bases that match TRBD1. Trimming at V came to 3 bases and at J to 2 bases, leaving 4 bases not matched to a gene. The CDR3 runs to 14 residues. In germline, CDR1 is SEHNR, CDR2 FQNEAQ (reference sequence). CDR3 in amino acids: CASSFQGGPYEQYF. The CDR3 DNA is TGTGCCAGCAGCTTCCAAGGGGGCCCCTACGAGCAGTACTTC.

The chain joins TRBV28 to TRBJ2-7; possibly TRBD1 for D (6 bases). CDR3 length: 15 residues. In germline, CDR1 is MDHEN, CDR2 SYDVKM. V lost 3 bases to trimming and J lost 0 bases, with 12 bases between them. Here the CDR3 DNA reads TGTGCCAGCAGTTTCAGGGGACGGAGCTCCTACGAGCAGTACTTC. This codes for CASSFRGRSSYEQYF.

The chain uses TRBV6-6 and TRBJ2-5, with unresolved D. CDR3 length equals 11 residues. The germline CDR1 and CDR2 sequences are MNHNY and SVGAGI (reference sequence). Deletions cut 7 bases from V and 11 bases from J, with 14 bases between. In DNA form, the CDR3 reads TGTGCCAGCACCGGGCAATCAGAGCAGTACTTC. Translated: CASTGQSEQYF.

This clonotype was detected a few times. The rearrangement links TRBV20-1 to TRBJ2-5, with no clear D. V gave up 0 bases and J gave up 4 bases, with 18 bases separating them. The germline CDR1 and CDR2 sequences are DFQATT and SNEGSKA (reference sequence). This CDR3 has 16 amino acids. The chain's CDR3 is CSARDLRVNSLETQYF. The CDR3, as DNA: TGCAGTGCTAGAGATCTTCGGGTAAATAGTTTAGAGACCCAGTACTTC.

This clonotype has a handful of counts. The V and J genes are TRBV4-2 and TRBJ2-6, with D maybe TRBD1 (5 bases). The germline CDR1 and CDR2 sequences are LGHNA and YNFKEQ. With 3 bases removed from V and 0 bases from J, the gap between germline ends came to 15 bases. The CDR3 is made up of 18 amino acids. This CDR3 reads CASSQHFQDTSGANVLTF. The CDR3, as DNA: TGTGCCAGCAGCCAGCATTTTCAGGACACCTCTGGGGCCAACGTCCTGACTTTC.

This clonotype was observed a handful of times. The CDR3, as DNA: TGCAGTGCTACCTCCGGGACTAGCGGAACCTACGAGCAGTACTTC. Its translation: CSATSGTSGTYEQYF. This chain connects TRBV20-1 to TRBJ2-7, with 11 nucleotides matching TRBD2. V was pared by 4 bases and J by 2 bases, with 7 bases of the junction left unmatched. The CDR3 is 15 residues long. The germline CDR1 and CDR2 sequences are DFQATT and SNEGSKA (reference sequence).

With regard to this clonotype: Just one base apart from a much larger clone, this may be a read error. The gene calls are TRBV6-1 and TRBJ2-5, with 13 bases that match TRBD2. Germline CDR1 and CDR2: MNHNS and SASEGT. This CDR3 is 18 amino acids long. DNA of the CDR3: TGTGCCGGCAGGCCGACCGGACTAGCGGGGGAGTACCAAGAGACCCAGTACTTC. It encodes CAGRPTGLAGEYQETQYF.

V usage is TRBV29-1 and J usage is TRBJ2-5, with TRBD1 as a possible D gene (7 bases). The V end was cut by 6 bases, the J end by 4 bases, with 18 bases between. This CDR3 spans 14 amino acids. The V gene's germline CDR1 is SQVTM and CDR2 ANQGSEA. The CDR3 DNA reads TGCAGCGTCCACAGGGGTGGAGGGGTAGAGACCCAGTACTTC. It specifies CSVHRGGGVETQYF.

V is TRBV10-3 and J is TRBJ2-5; a possible D gene is TRBD1 (5 bases). CDR1 is ENHRY and CDR2 is SYGVKD in the germline V gene. The CDR3 length is 13 residues. V dropped 10 bases and J dropped 1 base, with 13 bases sitting between them. The CDR3 sequence: CASLPDSQETQYF. In DNA, the CDR3 is TGTGCCAGCCTGCCCGACAGCCAAGAGACCCAGTACTTC.

This chain links TRBV24-1 with TRBJ2-2, with D perhaps TRBD2 (5 bases). The ends were cut back, 7 bases at V and 5 bases at J, with 13 bases in the middle. From germline, CDR1 is KGHDR and CDR2 SFDVKD. The CDR3 has 14 amino acids. CDR3 sequence reads: CATRAAPGTGELFF. DNA for the CDR3: TGTGCCACCAGAGCGGCCCCGGGTACCGGGGAGCTGTTTTTT.

This rearrangement joins TRBV5-1 to TRBJ2-3; TRBD2 matches 11 bases. V lost 4 bases and J lost 6; bases outside the gene matches: 4. In germline, CDR1 is SGHRS, CDR2 YFSETQ. The CDR3 has 14 amino acids. CDR3 protein: CASSQTSGSDTQYF. CDR3 DNA sequence: TGCGCCAGCAGCCAAACTAGCGGGAGTGATACGCAGTATTTT.

This clonotype was counted many times. The CDR3 loop is CASGSGKSEQYF. For the CDR3, the DNA is TGTGCCAGCGGATCAGGGAAGAGCGAGCAGTACTTC. The chain employs TRBV6-5 and TRBJ2-7; tentative D call: TRBD1 (5 bases). Germline V gene sequence: CDR1 MNHEY, CDR2 SVGAGI. The CDR3 covers 12 residues. The V end was cut by 8 bases, the J end by 6 bases, with 14 bases between.

This clonotype was seen ten or more times. This chain uses TRBV6-6 with TRBJ2-3, with TRBD2 identical over 7 bases. The CDR3 loop spans 16 amino acids. Germline loops: CDR1 MNHNY, CDR2 SVGAGI (reference sequence). J was trimmed by 1 base and V by 5 bases; bases with no gene match: 9. This CDR3 is CASSPRWGGGTDTQYF. The CDR3 nucleotides read TGTGCCAGCAGTCCAAGGTGGGGAGGGGGCACAGATACGCAGTATTTT.

This clonotype has just a few counts. The chain couples TRBV7-2 to TRBJ2-3; D remains ambiguous. Germline V gene data show CDR1 as SGHTA and CDR2 as FQGNSA. The CDR3 spans 16 residues. V lost 1 base and J 3 bases, leaving 14 bases between the germline ends. This CDR3 reads CASSLEGSRQTDTQYF. The CDR3 nucleotides are TGTGCCAGCAGCTTAGAAGGCAGCCGGCAAACAGATACGCAGTATTTT.